In its sample, the clone carrying this T cell receptor beta chain was seen once. The data stem from a study of blood T cell repertoires in COVID-19. CDR3 length equals 18 residues. The V segment lost 4 bases and the J segment 1 base; nucleotides outside the gene matches: 10. Germline V gene data show CDR1 as SGDLS and CDR2 as YYNGEE. Authors' data handling: Reference gene primer amplification yielded estimated nucleated cell counts. Libraries were prepared by immunoSEQ multiplex PCR; TCRdb keeps only in-frame clonotypes and omits some of them. Clone size and V and J calls were adopted from that table, with D and trimming inferred from the DNA. The data contain roughly 440,000 clones, 88% of them seen just once; the ten biggest clones take up 10% to 15%.

J is TRBJ1-3 and V is TRBV9; TRBD1 aligns across 11 bases. The material sequenced was peripheral blood. This receptor was obtained from a woman between 45 and 65 years old with COVID-19, enrolled during active disease. CDR3 region: CASSSRGQGVGSGNTIYF. The CDR3 DNA sequence: TGTGCCAGCAGCTCCCGGGGACAGGGGGTCGGATCTGGAAACACCATATATTTT.